The 4 T cell receptor beta chains below all came from one sample that was sequenced in a study of Ad26.COV2.S vaccination and SARS-CoV-2 variants. Sequencing was performed with immunoSEQ multiplex PCR; in TCRdb, only in-frame clones are kept and a portion is missing. The table lists some 350,000 clones, around 92% of them singletons. The starting material was peripheral blood, obtained after recovery from COVID-19. The receptors come from a human donor who had recovered from COVID-19.

V usage is TRBV7-2 and J usage is TRBJ1-4; D call uncertain. CDR1 is SGHTA and CDR2 is FQGNSA in the germline V gene. This CDR3 has 15 residues. Between the trimmed V and J ends, which lost 2 bases and 5 bases, there was a span of 12 bases. CDR3 DNA: TGTGCCAGCAGCTTATACGACGGAACAAATGAAAAACTGTTTTTT. Translated: CASSLYDGTNEKLFF.

The V gene is TRBV6-5, the J gene TRBJ1-2; TRBD1 matches 9 bases. Looked up from germline, CDR1 is MNHEY and CDR2 is SVGAGI. The CDR3 spans 15 residues. V lost 5 bases, J lost 3 bases, and 7 bases stayed unmatched. CDR3 in DNA: TGTGCCAGCAGTCCAGACAGGGGGGCGCACTATGGCTACACCTTC. Its translation: CASSPDRGAHYGYTF.

The CDR3 sequence: CASSDKRGPEKLFF. The CDR3 region has the DNA TGTGCCAGCAGTGACAAACGGGGCCCTGAAAAACTGTTTTTT. The chain links TRBV2 to TRBJ1-4, with a tentative D call TRBD1 (5 bases). The V and J ends lost 3 bases and 7 bases respectively, with 12 bases between them. The CDR3 runs to 14 residues. Germline V gene sequence: CDR1 SNHLY, CDR2 FYNNEI.

The CDR3 nucleotides are TGTGCTAGTGGCTCCACGGGACTGTCCTCTGGGGCCAACGTCCTGACTTTC. It codes for CASGSTGLSSGANVLTF. The chain is built from TRBV12-5 and TRBJ2-6; the D gene is possibly TRBD2 (6 bases). CDR3 length: 17 amino acids. Trimming removed 6 bases at V and 0 bases at J, with 15 bases between. Germline V gives CDR1 LGHNT, CDR2 FRNRAP.